Shown below are 3 T cell receptor beta chains from a single sample sequenced in a study of PD-1 blockade in classical Hodgkin lymphoma. Here immunoSEQ multiplex PCR was the method, and the copy in TCRdb shows in-frame clones only, minus some. The sample carries tens of thousands of clones, under 70% recorded once. Following autologous stem cell transplantation, relapse occurred in every patient, and exposure to brentuximab vedotin varied. The sequencing used peripheral blood mononuclear cells (PBMCs), collected before the second cycle of nivolumab. Receptor source: a human donor with classical Hodgkin lymphoma.

The rearrangement links TRBV28 to TRBJ1-2; D is perhaps TRBD1 (6 bases). The CDR3 consists of 15 residues. Germline assignment: CDR1 MDHEN and CDR2 SYDVKM. Trimming removed 4 bases at V and 0 bases at J, with 12 bases between. CDR3 in DNA: TGTGCCAGCAGTTCACAGGGAAAGGCTAACTATGGCTACACCTTC. Residues: CASSSQGKANYGYTF.

V is TRBV28 and J is TRBJ1-3; 9 positions match TRBD1. Germline V gene sequence: CDR1 MDHEN, CDR2 SYDVKM. There are 16 residues in the CDR3. V lost 10 bases to trimming and J lost 2 bases; unmatched junction nucleotides: 12. For the CDR3, the DNA is TGTGCCACCAGAACAGGGGGCGAGCTAGCTGGAAACACCATATATTTT. This encodes CATRTGGELAGNTIYF. The complete variable domain, with remaining parts taken from reference TRBV28 and TRBJ1-3, reads DVKVTQSSRYLVKRTGEKVFLECVQDMDHENMFWYRQDPGLGLRLIYFSYDVKMKEKGDIPEGYSVSREKKERFSLILESASTNQTSMYLCATRTGGELAGNTIYFGEGSWLTVV.

V and J are TRBV6-5 and TRBJ1-2, with D perhaps TRBD1 (5 bases). The CDR3 sequence is 13 residues long. The ends were cut back, 7 bases at V and 4 bases at J, with 13 bases in the middle. The germline V gene has CDR1 MNHEY and CDR2 SVGAGI. CDR3 sequence: CASTWGGLYGYTF. CDR3 sequence (DNA): TGTGCCAGCACCTGGGGCGGCCTCTATGGCTACACCTTC.